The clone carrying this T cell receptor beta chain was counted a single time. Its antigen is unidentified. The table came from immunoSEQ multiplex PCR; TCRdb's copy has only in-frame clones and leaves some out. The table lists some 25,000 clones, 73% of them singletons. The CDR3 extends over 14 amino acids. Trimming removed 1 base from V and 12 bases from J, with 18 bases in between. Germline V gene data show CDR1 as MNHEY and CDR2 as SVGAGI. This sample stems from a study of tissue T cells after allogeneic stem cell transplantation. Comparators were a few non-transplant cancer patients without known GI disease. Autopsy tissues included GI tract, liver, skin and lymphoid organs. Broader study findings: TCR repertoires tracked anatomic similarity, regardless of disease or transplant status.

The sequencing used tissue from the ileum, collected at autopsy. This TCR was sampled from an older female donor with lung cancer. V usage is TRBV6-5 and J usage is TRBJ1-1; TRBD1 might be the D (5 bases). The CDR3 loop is CASSYFRGSVSSFF. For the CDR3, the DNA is TGTGCCAGCAGTTACTTTAGGGGCTCCGTGTCTTCTTTCTTT.